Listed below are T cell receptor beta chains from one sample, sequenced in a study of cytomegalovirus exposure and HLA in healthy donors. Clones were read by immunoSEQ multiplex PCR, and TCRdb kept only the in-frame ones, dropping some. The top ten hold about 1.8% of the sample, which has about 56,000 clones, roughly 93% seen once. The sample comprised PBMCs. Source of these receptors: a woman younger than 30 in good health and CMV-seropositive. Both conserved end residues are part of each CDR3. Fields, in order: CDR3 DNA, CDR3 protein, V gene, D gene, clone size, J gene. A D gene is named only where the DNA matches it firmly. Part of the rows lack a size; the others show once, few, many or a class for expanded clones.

cdr3_nt: TGTGCCAGCAGCGGCGGACAAAACTCCTATAATTCACCCCTCCACTTT
cdr3_aa: CASSGGQNSYNSPLHF
v_call: TRBV5-6
d_call: -
clone_size: -
j_call: TRBJ1-6

cdr3_nt: TGTGCCAGCAGCGTAGAAGGGTCAGGGAGGGAAAAACTGTTTTTT
cdr3_aa: CASSVEGSGREKLFF
v_call: TRBV9
d_call: -
clone_size: -
j_call: TRBJ1-4

cdr3_nt: TGTGCCAGCAGTTACGTAGGACAGGGGGCGGATACCCAGTACTTC
cdr3_aa: CASSYVGQGADTQYF
v_call: TRBV6-5
d_call: TRBD1
clone_size: -
j_call: TRBJ2-5

cdr3_nt: TGTGCCAGCAGTGAGACAGGGGGTAATCAGCCCCAGCATTTT
cdr3_aa: CASSETGGNQPQHF
v_call: TRBV25-1
d_call: TRBD1
clone_size: -
j_call: TRBJ1-5

cdr3_nt: TGTGCCAGCAGCTACTCAGGGGGCATGTTGAATGGCTACACCTTC
cdr3_aa: CASSYSGGMLNGYTF
v_call: TRBV5-4
d_call: TRBD1
clone_size: -
j_call: TRBJ1-2

cdr3_nt: TGTGCCAGCAGGGACAGACAAATTAGCAATCAGCCCCAGCATTTT
cdr3_aa: CASRDRQISNQPQHF
v_call: TRBV6-1
d_call: -
clone_size: -
j_call: TRBJ1-5

cdr3_nt: TGTGCCAGCAGGGCGGGATCCTCCTACGAGCAGTACTTC
cdr3_aa: CASRAGSSYEQYF
v_call: TRBV7-6
d_call: -
clone_size: -
j_call: TRBJ2-7

cdr3_nt: TGTGCCAGCAGTTACTCGCTGAGTAATCAGCCCCAGCATTTT
cdr3_aa: CASSYSLSNQPQHF
v_call: TRBV6-5
d_call: -
clone_size: -
j_call: TRBJ1-5

cdr3_nt: TGCAGCGCCACCGAGGGGAACACTGAAGCTTTCTTT
cdr3_aa: CSATEGNTEAFF
v_call: TRBV29-1
d_call: -
clone_size: once
j_call: TRBJ1-1

cdr3_nt: TGTGCCAGCAGCTTAGTGTCCAGGGCTAACTACGAGCAGTACTTC
cdr3_aa: CASSLVSRANYEQYF
v_call: TRBV7-8
d_call: -
clone_size: -
j_call: TRBJ2-7

cdr3_nt: TGCGCCAGCAGCCCTAGCGGGGGGGCCGGCAATGAGCAGTTCTTC
cdr3_aa: CASSPSGGAGNEQFF
v_call: TRBV5-1
d_call: TRBD2
clone_size: -
j_call: TRBJ2-1

cdr3_nt: TGTGCCAGCAGCCTCGGACTAGCGGGGGTCTCTGGGGCCAACGTCCTGACTTTC
cdr3_aa: CASSLGLAGVSGANVLTF
v_call: TRBV7-2
d_call: TRBD2
clone_size: -
j_call: TRBJ2-6

cdr3_nt: TGTGCCAGCAGCGCCTCCCGGTCCGGGACTAGCGGAGAGACCCAGTACTTC
cdr3_aa: CASSASRSGTSGETQYF
v_call: TRBV9
d_call: TRBD2
clone_size: -
j_call: TRBJ2-5

cdr3_nt: TGCGCCAGCAGCTTGGCTAGCGGGGGTCTTACCGGGGAGCTGTTTTTT
cdr3_aa: CASSLASGGLTGELFF
v_call: TRBV5-1
d_call: TRBD2
clone_size: once
j_call: TRBJ2-2

cdr3_nt: TGTGCCAGCAGCTTGGACCAGGGGACAATTCATTCACCCCTCCACTTT
cdr3_aa: CASSLDQGTIHSPLHF
v_call: TRBV5-4
d_call: -
clone_size: -
j_call: TRBJ1-6

cdr3_nt: TGTGCCAGCAGTTCCCACCACAGGGGGCGCGGTTCACCCCTCCACTTT
cdr3_aa: CASSSHHRGRGSPLHF
v_call: TRBV28
d_call: TRBD1
clone_size: -
j_call: TRBJ1-6

cdr3_nt: TGCGCCAGCTGCCAGCGGGGCCCCACAGATACGCAGTATTTT
cdr3_aa: CASCQRGPTDTQYF
v_call: TRBV5-1
d_call: TRBD2
clone_size: -
j_call: TRBJ2-3

cdr3_nt: TGTGCCAGCAGCCGTTCCGGGACTAGCCTCAATGAGCAGTTCTTC
cdr3_aa: CASSRSGTSLNEQFF
v_call: TRBV4-2
d_call: TRBD2
clone_size: once
j_call: TRBJ2-1

cdr3_nt: TGCGCCAGCAGCCAAGCACAGGGGGCGAGCAATCAGCCCCAGCATTTT
cdr3_aa: CASSQAQGASNQPQHF
v_call: TRBV4-1
d_call: TRBD1
clone_size: -
j_call: TRBJ1-5

cdr3_nt: TGCAGTGCTAGAGCTAGTTATGAGCAGTTCTTC
cdr3_aa: CSARASYEQFF
v_call: TRBV20-1
d_call: -
clone_size: -
j_call: TRBJ2-1

cdr3_nt: TGCGCCAGCAGCCAAGGGTGGGCGGGGGGAAGCTCCTACAATGAGCAGTTCTTC
cdr3_aa: CASSQGWAGGSSYNEQFF
v_call: TRBV4-3
d_call: TRBD2
clone_size: -
j_call: TRBJ2-1

cdr3_nt: TGTGCCAGCAGCGTACTCCTCAGTGGCGGGGAGCTGTTTTTT
cdr3_aa: CASSVLLSGGELFF
v_call: TRBV9
d_call: -
clone_size: -
j_call: TRBJ2-2

cdr3_nt: TGTGCCAGTAGTATAGATCAGCGGCAGGCCTATGGCTACACCTTC
cdr3_aa: CASSIDQRQAYGYTF
v_call: TRBV19
d_call: -
clone_size: once
j_call: TRBJ1-2

cdr3_nt: TGCAGCGTTGAAAAACAGGGGACTGAAAAACTGTTTTTT
cdr3_aa: CSVEKQGTEKLFF
v_call: TRBV29-1
d_call: TRBD1
clone_size: -
j_call: TRBJ1-4

cdr3_nt: TGTGCCAGCTCTACAGGGGGGCATGGGGCCAACGTCCTGACTTTC
cdr3_aa: CASSTGGHGANVLTF
v_call: TRBV9
d_call: TRBD1
clone_size: -
j_call: TRBJ2-6

cdr3_nt: TGCGCCAGCAGCCAAGATCTGGGAGGCACCTCCTACGAGCAGTACTTC
cdr3_aa: CASSQDLGGTSYEQYF
v_call: TRBV4-3
d_call: -
clone_size: -
j_call: TRBJ2-7

cdr3_nt: TGTGCCAGCAGCCAAGAACAGCGGGGGGGCCATGAGCAGTTCTTC
cdr3_aa: CASSQEQRGGHEQFF
v_call: TRBV4-2
d_call: TRBD2
clone_size: -
j_call: TRBJ2-1

cdr3_nt: TGTGCCAGCAGCTTGGACAGGTTCACAGATACGCAGTATTTT
cdr3_aa: CASSLDRFTDTQYF
v_call: TRBV5-4
d_call: -
clone_size: -
j_call: TRBJ2-3

cdr3_nt: TGTGCCAGTAGTATATTGGGGACAGGTCAGGGCAATCAGCCCCAGCATTTT
cdr3_aa: CASSILGTGQGNQPQHF
v_call: TRBV19
d_call: TRBD1
clone_size: -
j_call: TRBJ1-5

cdr3_nt: TGTGCCAGTAGTATGTGGGGGCCTTCAACTCTGTTCTTC
cdr3_aa: CASSMWGPSTLFF
v_call: TRBV19
d_call: -
clone_size: -
j_call: TRBJ2-1

cdr3_nt: TGTGCCAGCTCATTGGCGGGGGGCACCACAGATACGCAGTATTTT
cdr3_aa: CASSLAGGTTDTQYF
v_call: TRBV18
d_call: TRBD2
clone_size: few
j_call: TRBJ2-3

cdr3_nt: TGTGCCAGCAGCTTAGTCCCCCAGCGGGGGGGCCCTTCCGGGGAGCTGTTTTTT
cdr3_aa: CASSLVPQRGGPSGELFF
v_call: TRBV7-6
d_call: TRBD2
clone_size: -
j_call: TRBJ2-2

cdr3_nt: TGTGCCTGGAACCCAGCGGACAGGCTGAACACTGAAGCTTTCTTT
cdr3_aa: CAWNPADRLNTEAFF
v_call: TRBV30
d_call: TRBD1
clone_size: -
j_call: TRBJ1-1

cdr3_nt: TGTGCCAGCTCACCCACACTAGCTGGTGAGCAGTTCTTC
cdr3_aa: CASSPTLAGEQFF
v_call: TRBV18
d_call: -
clone_size: -
j_call: TRBJ2-1

cdr3_nt: TGTGCCAGCAGCGTAGACGATGGGAGTGGATCCTATAATTCACCCCTCCACTTT
cdr3_aa: CASSVDDGSGSYNSPLHF
v_call: TRBV9
d_call: -
clone_size: -
j_call: TRBJ1-6

cdr3_nt: TGTGCCAGCAGGGGGACATACTCCTACGAGCAGTACTTC
cdr3_aa: CASRGTYSYEQYF
v_call: TRBV28
d_call: -
clone_size: -
j_call: TRBJ2-7

cdr3_nt: TGTGCCAGCACCATTAGCCGACTTCGCGGGGGGGACACAGATACGCAGTATTTT
cdr3_aa: CASTISRLRGGDTDTQYF
v_call: TRBV27
d_call: TRBD2
clone_size: -
j_call: TRBJ2-3

cdr3_nt: TGCGCCAGCAGCCAAGACGAAGGGGGCAAAATAAACATTCAGTACTTC
cdr3_aa: CASSQDEGGKINIQYF
v_call: TRBV4-1
d_call: TRBD1
clone_size: -
j_call: TRBJ2-4

cdr3_nt: TGCGCCAGCAGCCCGGTGGATGGAGGGATTGCAACTAATGAAAAACTGTTTTTT
cdr3_aa: CASSPVDGGIATNEKLFF
v_call: TRBV4-1
d_call: -
clone_size: -
j_call: TRBJ1-4

cdr3_nt: TGTGCCAGCTCACCCGAACAGGGGATCAAAATCTTC
cdr3_aa: CASSPEQGIKIF
v_call: TRBV18
d_call: TRBD1
clone_size: -
j_call: TRBJ2-1

cdr3_nt: TGTGCCAGCAGTTACTCGAGTGATTCACCCCTCCACTTT
cdr3_aa: CASSYSSDSPLHF
v_call: TRBV6-6
d_call: -
clone_size: -
j_call: TRBJ1-6

cdr3_nt: TGCAGCGTTGAAGGGACAGGTAGCACAGATACGCAGTATTTT
cdr3_aa: CSVEGTGSTDTQYF
v_call: TRBV29-1
d_call: TRBD1
clone_size: -
j_call: TRBJ2-3

cdr3_nt: TGTGCCAGTAGGGATCCTACTAGGTCCGGGGAGCTGTTTTTT
cdr3_aa: CASRDPTRSGELFF
v_call: TRBV19
d_call: -
clone_size: -
j_call: TRBJ2-2

cdr3_nt: TGCGCCAGCAGCCAAGATCCGGCTGACAGGGTAAACACCGGGGAGCTGTTTTTT
cdr3_aa: CASSQDPADRVNTGELFF
v_call: TRBV4-1
d_call: TRBD1
clone_size: -
j_call: TRBJ2-2

cdr3_nt: TGTGCCAGCTCAGAAACCGGGACAGGGCACTACGAGCAGTACTTC
cdr3_aa: CASSETGTGHYEQYF
v_call: TRBV18
d_call: TRBD1
clone_size: -
j_call: TRBJ2-7

cdr3_nt: TGCGCCAGCAGCCGTAGCGGGGAAGAGACCCAGTACTTC
cdr3_aa: CASSRSGEETQYF
v_call: TRBV5-1
d_call: TRBD2
clone_size: -
j_call: TRBJ2-5

cdr3_nt: TGCGCCAGCAGCCAAGACAGGGCTTATCAGCCCCAGCATTTT
cdr3_aa: CASSQDRAYQPQHF
v_call: TRBV4-3
d_call: -
clone_size: -
j_call: TRBJ1-5

cdr3_nt: TGTGCCAGCAGTGACTTGTCAGATCAGCCCCAGCATTTT
cdr3_aa: CASSDLSDQPQHF
v_call: TRBV2
d_call: -
clone_size: -
j_call: TRBJ1-5

cdr3_nt: TGTGCCAGCAGCTTAGGACAGGGCGCCTACGAGCAGTACTTC
cdr3_aa: CASSLGQGAYEQYF
v_call: TRBV7-2
d_call: TRBD1
clone_size: -
j_call: TRBJ2-7

cdr3_nt: TGTGCCTGGAGTGAGTTTTCAGGGCCGAACACCGGGGAGCTGTTTTTT
cdr3_aa: CAWSEFSGPNTGELFF
v_call: TRBV30
d_call: -
clone_size: -
j_call: TRBJ2-2

cdr3_nt: TGTGCCAGCACCCGAAGGGGGGGCGTCTACGAGCAGTACTTC
cdr3_aa: CASTRRGGVYEQYF
v_call: TRBV2
d_call: -
clone_size: -
j_call: TRBJ2-7

cdr3_nt: TGCGCCAGCAGCCAAGATTTAGGCGGGGTCTACGAGCAGTACTTC
cdr3_aa: CASSQDLGGVYEQYF
v_call: TRBV4-1
d_call: -
clone_size: -
j_call: TRBJ2-7

cdr3_nt: TGTGCCAGCAGCTTAACGGACAGCTTCGCGAACACCGGGGAGCTGTTTTTT
cdr3_aa: CASSLTDSFANTGELFF
v_call: TRBV7-6
d_call: -
clone_size: -
j_call: TRBJ2-2

cdr3_nt: TGTGCCAGCAGTCAGGACAGTCTCGGTAGTCAGCCCCAGCATTTT
cdr3_aa: CASSQDSLGSQPQHF
v_call: TRBV27
d_call: -
clone_size: -
j_call: TRBJ1-5

cdr3_nt: TGTGCCAGCATTTGGCAGGGGCAGGGGAACACTGAAGCTTTCTTT
cdr3_aa: CASIWQGQGNTEAFF
v_call: TRBV27
d_call: -
clone_size: -
j_call: TRBJ1-1